These 20 T cell receptor beta chains came from one sample sequenced in a study of shared clonotypes between healthy human individuals. Using immunoSEQ multiplex PCR, the repertoire was profiled, and TCRdb retains in-frame clones only, with some absent. The table has some 2,000,000 clones, over 85% seen once. The sequencing input was naive CD4+ T cells sorted from blood. Indicated subset: CD45RA+ positively selected. All receptors derive from a man aged 18 to 30 in good health.

V usage is TRBV5-8 and J usage is TRBJ2-2; 10 bases align to TRBD2. The germline gives CDR1 SGHTS, CDR2 YDEGEE. The junction had 4 bases not matched to a gene; V was cut back by 0 bases and J by 8 bases. CDR3 size: 15 residues. CDR3 residues: CASSLDLAGAGELFF. The CDR3 DNA follows: TGTGCCAGCAGCTTGGACCTAGCGGGGGCAGGGGAGCTGTTTTTT.

A single count supports this clone. The chain carries TRBV6-5 and TRBJ2-7, with 9 nucleotides matching TRBD2. Trimming took 2 bases from V and 6 from J; bases not matched to a gene: 11. The CDR3 is made up of 16 amino acids. From germline, CDR1 is MNHEY and CDR2 SVGAGI. This CDR3 is CASSYRRGTSPVEQYF. The CDR3 nucleotides are TGTGCCAGCAGTTACCGCCGCGGGACTAGCCCCGTCGAGCAGTACTTC.

V and J are TRBV15 and TRBJ2-7, with 7 bases aligning to TRBD1. The germline V gene has CDR1 LNHNV and CDR2 YYDKDF (reference sequence). J was trimmed by 3 bases and V by 0 bases; bases with no gene match: 5. The length of the CDR3 is 15 residues. CDR3 residues: CATSRESGGYYEQYF. For the CDR3, the DNA is TGTGCCACCAGCAGAGAGTCAGGGGGATACTACGAGCAGTACTTC.

This clone was detected a few times. Written as DNA, the CDR3 is TGCGCCAGCAGCCAGGACTACGGGACTAGCGACACAGATACGCAGTATTTT. The encoded protein is CASSQDYGTSDTDTQYF. The gene calls are TRBV4-1 and TRBJ2-3, with 10 bases lining up with TRBD2. There are 17 residues in the CDR3. CDR1 MGHRA and CDR2 YSYEKL come from the germline V gene. Trimming removed 3 bases from V and 2 bases from J; junction bases left unmatched: 8.

J is TRBJ2-3 and V is TRBV7-3; TRBD2 matches at 9 bases. The CDR3 has 16 amino acids. Germline CDR1 and CDR2: SGHTA and FQGTGA. The V segment lost 5 bases and the J segment 1 base; nucleotides outside the gene matches: 7. CDR3 loop: CASSHSSGVGTDTQYF. The CDR3, as DNA: TGTGCCAGCAGCCACTCTAGCGGGGTGGGCACAGATACGCAGTATTTT.

This clone came up once. The chain is built from TRBV18 and TRBJ2-1; the D is unclear. The CDR3 sequence is 13 residues long. V was shortened by 5 bases and J by 7 bases, with 12 bases between the two germline ends. CDR1 is KGHSH, CDR2 LQKENI, per germline. The CDR3, as DNA: TGTGCCAGCTCAGCCTGGACGATGAATGAGCAGTTCTTC. It encodes CASSAWTMNEQFF.

This clone was counted a single time. The CDR3 region has the DNA TGTGCCAGTACCAAAGCGGGGTGGAACACCGGGGAGCTGTTTTTT. Encoded protein: CASTKAGWNTGELFF. The chain has TRBV19 and TRBJ2-2; TRBD2 matches 7 bases. This CDR3 is built from 15 residues. CDR1 and CDR2 from the germline V gene are LNHDA and SQIVND (reference sequence). V trimming: 7 bases; J trimming: 1 base; junction bases outside the gene matches: 6.

The genes are TRBV29-1 and TRBJ1-5; D is ambiguous. In germline, CDR1 is SQVTM, CDR2 ANQGSEA. This CDR3 contains 13 residues. V lost 4 bases and J lost 3, with 10 bases in between. The CDR3 sequence: CSVAGDPNQPQHF. For the CDR3, the DNA is TGCAGCGTTGCTGGGGATCCCAATCAGCCCCAGCATTTT.

This rearrangement joins TRBV6-5 to TRBJ2-7; no definite D call. Germline V gives CDR1 MNHEY, CDR2 SVGAGI. V was trimmed by 5 bases and J by 3 bases, leaving 14 bases between them. The CDR3 is 14 residues long. In DNA form, the CDR3 reads TGTGCCAGCAGTCCTGGACCGCACGACTACGAGCAGTACTTC. This translates into CASSPGPHDYEQYF.

As to this clone: The same CDR3 arises from other DNA sequences in this sample as well. The chain employs TRBV5-1 and TRBJ1-6, with 9 bases matching TRBD1. V lost 5 bases, J lost 6 bases, and 3 bases stayed unmatched. Germline-derived CDR1 and CDR2 are SGHRS and YFSETQ. The CDR3 contains 14 residues. CDR3 region: CASSAGQGNSPLHF. CDR3 sequence (DNA): TGCGCCAGCAGTGCGGGACAGGGTAATTCACCCCTCCACTTT.

The chain joins TRBV6-5 to TRBJ1-5; D is unclear. The germline V gene encodes CDR1 MNHEY and CDR2 SVGAGI. V lost 4 bases, J lost 8 bases, and 12 bases lay in between. The CDR3 runs 13 residues. Here the CDR3 DNA reads TGTGCCAGCAGTTTCCGTCGTGGTGAGCCCCAGCATTTT. Protein sequence: CASSFRRGEPQHF.

J is TRBJ2-3 and V is TRBV11-2, with 8 bases that match TRBD1. The CDR3 loop spans 15 amino acids. Trimming at V came to 6 bases and at J to 7 bases, leaving 12 bases not matched to a gene. CDR1 SGHAT and CDR2 FQNNGV come from the germline V gene. The CDR3 region is CASSQGAGARNTQYF. The CDR3 DNA follows: TGTGCCAGCAGTCAGGGGGCAGGAGCGAGAAATACGCAGTATTTT.

The chain recombines TRBV5-1 with TRBJ1-1, with D maybe TRBD1 (5 bases). The germline CDR1 and CDR2 sequences are SGHRS and YFSETQ. Deletions cut 4 bases from V and 1 base from J, with 11 bases between. The CDR3 totals 14 residues. The CDR3 DNA sequence: TGCGCCAGCAGCGTCAGGGTGCAGAACACTGAAGCTTTCTTT. Amino acid sequence: CASSVRVQNTEAFF.

CDR3 in amino acids: CASRQGPSPLHF. DNA of the CDR3: TGCGCCAGCAGGCAGGGACCCTCACCCCTCCACTTT. The chain uses TRBV10-2 and TRBJ1-6; tentatively, D is TRBD1 (5 bases). The CDR3 extends over 12 amino acids. V was clipped by 6 bases and J by 10 bases, with 10 bases between them. Germline CDR1 reads WSHSY; CDR2 reads SAAADI.

This clone was counted only a few times. The chain joins TRBV4-2 to TRBJ2-1; 13 bases agree with TRBD2. The CDR3 is 17 amino acids. The J segment lost 5 bases and the V segment lost 1 base, leaving 5 bases of the junction unmatched. In germline, CDR1 is LGHNA, CDR2 YNFKEQ. Here the CDR3 reads CASSQGTSGSYDNEQFF. CDR3 nucleotides: TGTGCCAGCAGCCAAGGGACTAGCGGGAGTTACGACAATGAGCAGTTCTTC.

The rearrangement links TRBV6-6 to TRBJ2-2; D uncertain. Germline V gene sequence: CDR1 MNHNY, CDR2 SVGAGI (reference sequence). The CDR3 runs 11 residues. The CDR3, as DNA: TGTGCAGGTCAAGAGGCCGGGGAGCTGTTTTTT. This codes for CAGQEAGELFF.

The rearrangement uses TRBV5-4 and TRBJ2-1; 12 positions match TRBD2. Germline CDR1 SGHNT, CDR2 YYREEE (reference sequence). V trimming: 4 bases; J trimming: 6 bases; junction bases outside the gene matches: 2. The CDR3 totals 14 residues. Here the CDR3 DNA reads TGTGCCAGCAGCCTAGCGGGGGGGCGCAATGAGCAGTTCTTC. As protein: CASSLAGGRNEQFF. Full variable domain (remainder filled in from reference TRBV5-4 and TRBJ2-1): ETGVTQSPTHLIKTRGQQVTLRCSSQSGHNTVSWYQQALGQGPQFIFQYYREEENGRGNFPPRFSGLQFPNYSSELNVNALELDDSALYLCASSLAGGRNEQFFGPGTRLTVL.

The chain recombines TRBV2 with TRBJ1-5; 11 bases agree with TRBD1. The CDR3 totals 15 residues. Germline V gene lookup returns CDR1 SNHLY and CDR2 FYNNEI. After removal of 4 bases from V and 7 bases from J, the junction contained 6 bases not matched to a gene. CDR3 sequence (DNA): TGTGCCAGCAGTGGGACAGGGGGCGTTGGACAGCCCCAGCATTTT. It translates to CASSGTGGVGQPQHF.

The chain carries TRBV7-9 and TRBJ2-7, with D tentatively TRBD2 (6 bases). Germline CDR1 is SEHNR and CDR2 is FQNEAQ (reference sequence). Trimming took off 4 bases at V and 7 bases at J, with 17 bases between the two ends. The CDR3 sequence is 14 residues long. This chain's CDR3 is CASSSQPVGGEQYF. CDR3 DNA: TGTGCCAGCAGCTCTCAACCGGTCGGGGGAGAGCAGTACTTC.

The chain recombines TRBV18 with TRBJ2-5, with 11 nucleotides matching TRBD2. The CDR3 is 18 residues long. V lost 0 bases to trimming and J lost 3 bases; unmatched junction nucleotides: 9. The germline gives CDR1 KGHSH, CDR2 LQKENI. CDR3 in DNA: TGTGCCAGCTCACCACCGAGGGGAAAGACTAGCGGGGAAGAGACCCAGTACTTC. Its protein product is CASSPPRGKTSGEETQYF. The whole variable domain, remainder taken from reference TRBV18 and TRBJ2-5, is NAGVMQNPRHLVRRRGQEARLRCSPMKGHSHVYWYRQLPEEGLKFMVYLQKENIIDESGMPKERFSAEFPKEGPSILRIQQVVRGDSAAYFCASSPPRGKTSGEETQYFGPGTRLLVL.